Sequencing of this T cell receptor beta chain was carried out in a study of blood T cell repertoires in COVID-19. Libraries were prepared by immunoSEQ multiplex PCR; TCRdb keeps only in-frame clonotypes and omits some of them. Counted here are under 300,000 clones, 80% to 90% occurring once; the ten biggest clones make up about an eighth. The CDR3 runs 12 residues. Germline V gene sequence: CDR1 SQVTM, CDR2 ANQGSEA. Trimming at V came to 6 bases and at J to 4 bases, leaving 6 bases not matched to a gene. The V call is TRBV29-1, the J call TRBJ2-7; 7 bases match TRBD1. The clonotype comes from a woman aged 25 to 39 with COVID-19, enrolled during active disease. Sequencing was done on a sample of peripheral blood. Here the CDR3 reads CSVVGTVYEQYF. For the CDR3, the DNA is TGCAGCGTAGTAGGGACAGTGTACGAGCAGTACTTC.